This T cell receptor beta chain was identified during a study of response to subunit inactivated influenza vaccine. Notes on the study in general: Each seasonal flu vaccination may recruit only limited new T cells, authors suggested.

Concerning this clonotype: Its target is not known.

CDR3 length: 15 amino acids. V was trimmed by 4 bases and J by 5 bases, leaving 18 bases between them. Germline CDR1 SGHRS, CDR2 YFSETQ. TCRdb itself ran the RT-PCR reads through MiXCR, one entry per CDR3 protein. The table shows about 700,000 distinct CDR3 sequences, with approximately 13% occurring only once. The chain uses TRBV5-1 and TRBJ1-1; no firm D call. Source: PBMCs from blood, taken 14 to 15 days before vaccination. The TCR originated in a middle-aged man who received an inactivated influenza vaccine. CDR3 DNA: TGCGCCAGCAGCGCGGGCGTGGCAGGACCTACTGAAGCTTTCTTT. Its translation: CASSAGVAGPTEAFF.